These T cell receptor beta chains were read from a single sample in a study of T cell changes during pregnancy in multiple sclerosis. Profiling relied on immunoSEQ multiplex PCR, and the TCRdb table lists in-frame clones only, not all of them. This repertoire shows roughly 100,000 clones, just over 90% found once; its top ten account for around 3.2%. The sample in question was peripheral blood, obtained after pregnancy. The receptors derive from a female donor with multiple sclerosis, enrolled in a pregnancy study. Both conserved end residues are part of each CDR3.

TRBV9 | CASSSPTGVSTEAFF
TRBV4-2 | CASSQDWTVSGNTIYF
TRBV5-4 | CASSYRTSGDTDTQYF
TRBV5-1 | CASSTWTGTGSSGNTIYF
TRBV7-9 | CASSQDRGETQYF
TRBV10-2 | CASSESRLYYGYTF
TRBV2 | CASREPRGPNTGELFF
TRBV7-9 | CASSYRGGLAGELFF
TRBV25-1 | CASWRGHLGQGLWTEAFF
TRBV27 | CASNPRAPGQGVGLAKNIQYF
TRBV5-4 | CASSINGTGNYGYTF
TRBV19 | CASSWTYNNSPLHF
TRBV9 | CASSRLAGVQETQYF
TRBV18 | CASSHDRTDSNQPQHF
TRBV18 | CASSPWKGAGNTEAFF
TRBV29-1 | CSVKQGSTEAFF
TRBV19 | CASSIGRQNHQPQHF
TRBV9 | CASSVGGGSTHEQFF
TRBV6-5 | CASSSGGADNEKLFF
TRBV4-1 | CASSPEGQGTFGYTF
TRBV19 | CASSNNRGNSPLHF
TRBV29-1 | CSAAGVMALETQYF
TRBV5-1 | CASGQGDTYEQYF
TRBV19 | CASRNRENTEAFF
TRBV6-1 | CASSDYTGQSNQPQHF
TRBV6-5 | CASSYSNSGSIYEQYF
TRBV5-1 | CASRSEERYNSPLHF
TRBV29-1 | CSYTGTANTEAFF
TRBV4-1 | CASSQLTTDRISGNTIYF
TRBV5-1 | CASSLGTSGGQETQYF
TRBV6-6 | CASSALGQGKDGYTF
TRBV11-1 | CASSITESFGYTF
TRBV5-6 | CASSRQGPNIQYF
TRBV5-1 | CASSLAGTNYGYTF
TRBV30 | CAWSRRGDTQYF
TRBV5-4 | CASSYVGGYNEQFF
TRBV4-2 | CASSQASPGNTEAFF
TRBV6-1 | CASSEPATGMGYGYTF
TRBV6-5 | CASLGGRELFF
TRBV6-1 | CASSRDRAVHSPLHF
TRBV25-1 | CASSEPLGTASTDTQYF
TRBV6-1 | CASSDRGTGGSYEQYF
TRBV6-5 | CASTNTDTQYF
TRBV19 | CASSILPDSNYGYTF